This T cell receptor beta chain is drawn from a study of T cells expressing NK-cell markers. Across the whole study: All TCR beta repertoires analysed originated from sorted CD3+CD56+NKG2C+, CD3+CD56+NKG2C- and CD3+CD56-NKG2C+ T cells. Study observations and caveats: In a group of five to seven donors, dominant NKG2C+ clonotypes represented roughly 1.0-8% of CD8+ T cells.

Notes on this clonotype: Its matching antigen is unknown.

Following a re-call of the 5' RACE reads, TCRdb has one entry per CDR3 protein and lacks DNA. The specimen's table records some 340,000 distinct CDR3 sequences. From germline, CDR1 is LNHDA and CDR2 SQIVND (reference sequence). The CDR3 is made up of 16 amino acids. The genes are TRBV19 and TRBJ1-6. The sequenced sample was blood T cells: a sorted CD56 or NKG2C T cell subset, CD4+ or CD8+ T cells, or bulk PBMC T cells (not recorded which). This receptor was identified in a man aged 18-75 years in good health. CDR3 loop: CASSTRTSSYNSPLHF. Supplemented by reference TRBV19 and TRBJ1-6, the full variable domain reads DGGITQSPKYLFRKEGQNVTLSCEQNLNHDAMYWYRQDPGQGLRLIYYSQIVNDFQKGDIAEGYSVSREKKESFPLTVTSAQKNPTAFYLCASSTRTSSYNSPLHFGNGTRLTVT.